A selection of T cell receptor beta chains follows, all from one sample in a study of beta chain features in type 1 diabetes. Profiling relied on immunoSEQ multiplex PCR, and the TCRdb table lists in-frame clones only, not all of them. The sample has 500,000 to 700,000 clones; around a sixth are singletons. Sequencing used naive CD4+ T cells from blood. The receptors originated from a man aged 18 to 35 in good health. Both conserved end residues are part of each CDR3. The D gene is left open where the match is weak. Part of the rows lack a size; the others show once, few, many or a class for expanded clones.

clone_size,d_call,v_call,j_call,cdr3_nt,cdr3_aa
.,.,TRBV7-2,TRBJ2-4,TGTGCCAGCAGCCCAGGACAGCTTAAAAACATTCAGTACTTC,CASSPGQLKNIQYF
.,.,TRBV21-1,TRBJ2-5,TGTGCCAGCAGCAAAGACGGACAGGACGAAACCCAGTACTTC,CASSKDGQDETQYF
.,.,TRBV28,TRBJ1-1,TGTGCCAGCAGTTCCCCGGGGAGGGACACTGAAGCTTTCTTT,CASSSPGRDTEAFF
few,.,TRBV11-2,TRBJ2-1,TGTGCCAGCAGCTTAAGTCGCTGGGAGCAGTTCTTC,CASSLSRWEQFF
.,TRBD1,TRBV7-2,TRBJ1-4,TGTGCCAGCAGCTTCACGACAGGGGTTGAAAAACTGTTTTTT,CASSFTTGVEKLFF
.,.,TRBV2,TRBJ1-1,TGTGCCAGCAGTGAGTCCCCAGGGGTTCACACTGAAGCTTTCTTT,CASSESPGVHTEAFF
few,TRBD1,TRBV5-1,TRBJ1-5,TGCGCCAGCAGCCCGGACAGGGGGCAATCCAGCAATCAGCCCCAGCATTTT,CASSPDRGQSSNQPQHF
.,.,TRBV27,TRBJ1-6,TGTGCCAGCAGTTCAGCAGGGGTAAGGAATTCACCCCTCCACTTT,CASSSAGVRNSPLHF
.,TRBD1,TRBV11-2,TRBJ1-1,TGTGCCAGCAGCGTTGACAGGGGTTTGGCTGAAGCTTTCTTT,CASSVDRGLAEAFF
.,.,TRBV4-3,TRBJ2-5,TGCGCCAGCAGCCCAAGGACGGGACAACGCGAGTACTTC,CASSPRTGQREYF
few,.,TRBV7-2,TRBJ2-5,TGTGCCAGCAGCTTAGTTCGGGGGCCAGGGACCCAGTACTTC,CASSLVRGPGTQYF
.,TRBD2,TRBV27,TRBJ2-3,TGTGCCAGCAGTTCGGGACTACATACGCAGTATTTT,CASSSGLHTQYF
few,.,TRBV9,TRBJ2-2,TGTGCCAGCAGCGTAGTGGGGTCCACCGGGGAGCTGTTTTTT,CASSVVGSTGELFF
few,TRBD1,TRBV7-9,TRBJ1-1,TGTGCCAGCAGCCGAGGACAGGGGTTAGTAGCTTTCTTT,CASSRGQGLVAFF
few,.,TRBV10-3,TRBJ1-4,TGTGCCATCGGACAGACGCGTGAAAAACTGTTTTTT,CAIGQTREKLFF
few,.,TRBV4-2,TRBJ2-6,TGTGCCAGCAGCCAAGCGGGCAGCTCTGGGGCCAACGTCCTGACTTTC,CASSQAGSSGANVLTF
.,.,TRBV18,TRBJ2-7,TGTGCCAGCTCACCAAATTTGGCGTCGGGTGAGCAGTACTTC,CASSPNLASGEQYF
.,TRBD1,TRBV12-5,TRBJ2-5,TGTGCTAGTGACCCGAGGGACAGCCAAGAGGCCCAGTACTTC,CASDPRDSQEAQYF
.,TRBD2,TRBV7-8,TRBJ2-3,TGTGCCAGCAGCTTCCCTAGCGGGGGGCGCACAGATACGCAGTATTTT,CASSFPSGGRTDTQYF
few,.,TRBV4-2,TRBJ2-7,TGTGCCAGCAGCCAAGATCCCACAACCTCAGAGCAGTACTTC,CASSQDPTTSEQYF
.,.,TRBV5-1,TRBJ1-2,TGCGCCAGCAGCCCTCCCGGGTACGGCTACACCTTC,CASSPPGYGYTF
.,TRBD2,TRBV4-3,TRBJ2-7,TGCGCCAGCAGCAGGAGACTAGCGGGATCAATCGAGCAGTACTTC,CASSRRLAGSIEQYF
once,TRBD1,TRBV25-1,TRBJ2-7,TGTGCCAGCAGTAGGACAGGGGCAATCAACGAGCAGTACTTC,CASSRTGAINEQYF
few,TRBD2,TRBV5-1,TRBJ2-7,TGCGCCAGCAGCTTGCGGGGAGCGGGGTCCTACGAGCAGTACTTC,CASSLRGAGSYEQYF